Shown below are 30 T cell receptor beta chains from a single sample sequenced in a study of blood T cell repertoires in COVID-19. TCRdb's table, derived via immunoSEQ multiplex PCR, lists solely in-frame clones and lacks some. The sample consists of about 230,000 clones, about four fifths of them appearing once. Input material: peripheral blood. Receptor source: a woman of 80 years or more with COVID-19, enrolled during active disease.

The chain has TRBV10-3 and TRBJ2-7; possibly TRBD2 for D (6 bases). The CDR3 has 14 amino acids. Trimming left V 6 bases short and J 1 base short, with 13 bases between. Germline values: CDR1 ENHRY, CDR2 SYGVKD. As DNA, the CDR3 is TGTGCCATCAGAGAGGGGACTCCGTCCTACGAGCAGTACTTC. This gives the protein CAIREGTPSYEQYF.

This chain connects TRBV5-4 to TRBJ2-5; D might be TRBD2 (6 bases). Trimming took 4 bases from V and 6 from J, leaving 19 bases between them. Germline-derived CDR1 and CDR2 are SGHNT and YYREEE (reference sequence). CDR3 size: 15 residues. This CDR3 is CASSQEGRYPKTQYF. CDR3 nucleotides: TGTGCCAGCAGCCAGGAGGGCCGATATCCGAAGACCCAGTACTTC.

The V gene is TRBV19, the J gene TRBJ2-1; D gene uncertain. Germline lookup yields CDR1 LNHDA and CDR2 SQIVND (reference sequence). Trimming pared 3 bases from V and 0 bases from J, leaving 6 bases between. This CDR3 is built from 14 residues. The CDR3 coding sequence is TGTGCCAGTAGTATTGGCGGCTCCTACAATGAGCAGTTCTTC. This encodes CASSIGGSYNEQFF.

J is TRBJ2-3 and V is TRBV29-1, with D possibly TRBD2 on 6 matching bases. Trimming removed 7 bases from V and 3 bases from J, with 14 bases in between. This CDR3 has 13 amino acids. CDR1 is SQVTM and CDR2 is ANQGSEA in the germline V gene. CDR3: CSAPLAETDTQYF. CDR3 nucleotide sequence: TGCAGCGCGCCACTAGCCGAGACAGATACGCAGTATTTT.

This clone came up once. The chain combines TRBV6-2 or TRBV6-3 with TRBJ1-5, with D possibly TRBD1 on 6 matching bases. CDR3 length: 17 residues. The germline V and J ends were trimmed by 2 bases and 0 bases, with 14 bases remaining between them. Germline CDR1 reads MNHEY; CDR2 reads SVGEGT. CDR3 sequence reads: CASSYGGQFYSNQPQHF. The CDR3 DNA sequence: TGTGCCAGCAGTTACGGAGGACAGTTTTATAGCAATCAGCCCCAGCATTTT.

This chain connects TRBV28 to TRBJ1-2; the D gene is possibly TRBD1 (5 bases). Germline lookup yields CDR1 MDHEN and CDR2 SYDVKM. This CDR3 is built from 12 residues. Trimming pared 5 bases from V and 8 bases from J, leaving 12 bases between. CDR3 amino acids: CASSLGGIGYTF. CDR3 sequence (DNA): TGTGCCAGCAGTCTGGGGGGTATCGGCTACACCTTC.

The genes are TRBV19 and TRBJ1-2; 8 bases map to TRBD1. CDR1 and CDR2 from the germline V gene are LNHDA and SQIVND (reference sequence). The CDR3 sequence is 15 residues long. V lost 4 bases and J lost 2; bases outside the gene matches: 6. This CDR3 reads CASSRPTGVNYGYTF. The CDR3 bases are TGTGCCAGTAGTAGGCCGACAGGGGTAAACTATGGCTACACCTTC. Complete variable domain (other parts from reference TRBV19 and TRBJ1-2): DGGITQSPKYLFRKEGQNVTLSCEQNLNHDAMYWYRQDPGQGLRLIYYSQIVNDFQKGDIAEGYSVSREKKESFPLTVTSAQKNPTAFYLCASSRPTGVNYGYTFGSGTRLTVV.

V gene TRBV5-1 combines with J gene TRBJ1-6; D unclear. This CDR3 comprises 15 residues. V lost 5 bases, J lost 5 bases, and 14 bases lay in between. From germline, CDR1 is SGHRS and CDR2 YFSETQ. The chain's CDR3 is CASREDGRNNSPLHF. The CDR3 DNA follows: TGCGCCAGCAGGGAGGACGGAAGAAATAATTCACCCCTCCACTTT.

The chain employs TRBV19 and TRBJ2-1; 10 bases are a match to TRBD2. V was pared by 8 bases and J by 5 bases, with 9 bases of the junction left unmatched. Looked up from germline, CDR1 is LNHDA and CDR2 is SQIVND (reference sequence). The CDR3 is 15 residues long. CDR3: CASATLAGQDNEQFF. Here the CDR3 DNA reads TGTGCCAGTGCTACACTAGCGGGACAGGACAATGAGCAGTTCTTC.

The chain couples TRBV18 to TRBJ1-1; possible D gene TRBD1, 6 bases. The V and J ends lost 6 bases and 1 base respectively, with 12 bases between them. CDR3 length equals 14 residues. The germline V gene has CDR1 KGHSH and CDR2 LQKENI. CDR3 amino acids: CASSSDRSNTEAFF. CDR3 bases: TGTGCCAGCTCCTCGGACAGATCGAACACTGAAGCTTTCTTT.

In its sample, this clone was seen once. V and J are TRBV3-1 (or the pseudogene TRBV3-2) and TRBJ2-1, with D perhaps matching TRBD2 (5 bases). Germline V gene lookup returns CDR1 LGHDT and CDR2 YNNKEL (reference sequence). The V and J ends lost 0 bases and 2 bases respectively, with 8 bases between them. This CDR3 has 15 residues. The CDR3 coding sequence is TGTGCCAGCAGCCAAGAGAGCGGACCCTACAATGAGCAGTTCTTC. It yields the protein CASSQESGPYNEQFF.

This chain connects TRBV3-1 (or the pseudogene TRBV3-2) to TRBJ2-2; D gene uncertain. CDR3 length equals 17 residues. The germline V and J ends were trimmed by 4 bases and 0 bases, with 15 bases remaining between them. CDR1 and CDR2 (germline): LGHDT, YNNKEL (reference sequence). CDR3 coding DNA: TGTGCCAGCAGCCGCCTGCCCCCCCTAGCGAACACCGGGGAGCTGTTTTTT. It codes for CASSRLPPLANTGELFF.

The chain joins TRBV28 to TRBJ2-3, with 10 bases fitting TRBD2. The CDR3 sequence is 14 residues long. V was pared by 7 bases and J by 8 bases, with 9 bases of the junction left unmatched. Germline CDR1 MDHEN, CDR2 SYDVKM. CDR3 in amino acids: CASIAGGLSGTQYF. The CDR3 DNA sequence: TGTGCCAGCATAGCGGGAGGACTCTCTGGTACGCAGTATTTT.

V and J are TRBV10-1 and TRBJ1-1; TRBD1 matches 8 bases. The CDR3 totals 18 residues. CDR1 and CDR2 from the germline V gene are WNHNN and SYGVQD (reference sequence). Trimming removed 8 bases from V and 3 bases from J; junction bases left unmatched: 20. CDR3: CASSRGGRGRDGDTEAFF. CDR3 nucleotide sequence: TGCGCCAGCTCTCGGGGTGGCAGGGGGCGAGACGGGGACACTGAAGCTTTCTTT.

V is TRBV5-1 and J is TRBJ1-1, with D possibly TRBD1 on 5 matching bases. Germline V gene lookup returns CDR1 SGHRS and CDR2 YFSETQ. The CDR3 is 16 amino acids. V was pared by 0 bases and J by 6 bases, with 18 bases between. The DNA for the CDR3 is TGCGCCAGCAGCTTGGGAGGGGCTAGCGTGGGAGCTGAAGCTTTCTTT. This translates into CASSLGGASVGAEAFF.

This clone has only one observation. The DNA of the CDR3 is TGTGCCAGCAGCGGACCGACAGGGCTCTATGGCTACACCTTC. It translates to CASSGPTGLYGYTF. J is TRBJ1-2 and V is TRBV7-8, with TRBD1 matching 7 bases. Germline lookup yields CDR1 SGHVS and CDR2 FQNEAQ. CDR3 length: 14 residues. With V trimmed by 5 bases and J by 4 bases, 7 bases remained unmatched.

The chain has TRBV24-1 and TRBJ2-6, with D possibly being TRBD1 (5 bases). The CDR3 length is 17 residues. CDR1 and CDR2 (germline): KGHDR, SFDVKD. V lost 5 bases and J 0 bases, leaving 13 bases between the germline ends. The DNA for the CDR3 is TGTGCCACCAGTGGATGGGGCCGAACCTCTGGGGCCAACGTCCTGACTTTC. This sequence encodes CATSGWGRTSGANVLTF.

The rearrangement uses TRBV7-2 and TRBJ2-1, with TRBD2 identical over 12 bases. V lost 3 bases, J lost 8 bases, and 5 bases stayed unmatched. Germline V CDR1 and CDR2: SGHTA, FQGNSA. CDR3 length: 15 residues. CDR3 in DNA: TGTGCCAGCAGCTTCTCACTAGCGGGAGGCGATGAGCAGTTCTTC. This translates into CASSFSLAGGDEQFF. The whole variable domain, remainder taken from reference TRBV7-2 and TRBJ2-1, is GAGVSQSPSNKVTEKGKDVELRCDPISGHTALYWYRQSLGQGLEFLIYFQGNSAPDKSGLPSDRFSAERTGGSVSTLTIQRTQQEDSAVYLCASSFSLAGGDEQFFGPGTRLTVL.

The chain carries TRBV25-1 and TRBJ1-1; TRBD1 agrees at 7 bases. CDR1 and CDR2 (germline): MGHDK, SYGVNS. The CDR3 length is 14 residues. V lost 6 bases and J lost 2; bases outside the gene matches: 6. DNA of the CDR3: TGTGCCAGCAGACCGGGACAGAAAAACACTGAAGCTTTCTTT. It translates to CASRPGQKNTEAFF.

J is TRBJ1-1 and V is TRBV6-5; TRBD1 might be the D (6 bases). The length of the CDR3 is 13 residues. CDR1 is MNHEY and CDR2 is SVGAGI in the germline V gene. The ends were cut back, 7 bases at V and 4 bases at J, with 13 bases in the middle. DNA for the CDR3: TGTGCCAGCAATCAACAGGGTGCCACTGAAGCTTTCTTT. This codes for CASNQQGATEAFF.

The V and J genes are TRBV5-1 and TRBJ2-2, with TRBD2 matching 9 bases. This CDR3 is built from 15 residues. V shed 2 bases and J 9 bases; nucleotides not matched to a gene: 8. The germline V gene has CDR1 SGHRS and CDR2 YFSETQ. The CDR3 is CASSLQTSGPRELFF. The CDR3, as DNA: TGCGCCAGCAGCTTACAAACTAGCGGGCCTCGGGAGCTGTTTTTT.

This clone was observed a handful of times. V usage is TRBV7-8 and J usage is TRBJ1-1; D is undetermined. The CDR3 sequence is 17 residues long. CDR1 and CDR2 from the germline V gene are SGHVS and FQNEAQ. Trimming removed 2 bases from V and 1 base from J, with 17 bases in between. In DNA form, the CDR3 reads TGTGCCAGCAGCTTACAAGTTAACATTCAAAGGAACACTGAAGCTTTCTTT. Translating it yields CASSLQVNIQRNTEAFF.

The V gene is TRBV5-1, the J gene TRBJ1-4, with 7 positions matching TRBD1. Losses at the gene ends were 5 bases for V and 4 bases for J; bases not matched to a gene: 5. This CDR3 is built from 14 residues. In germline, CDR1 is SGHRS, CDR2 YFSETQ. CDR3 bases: TGCGCCAGCAGGTGGACAGGATTTAATGAAAAACTGTTTTTT. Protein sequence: CASRWTGFNEKLFF.

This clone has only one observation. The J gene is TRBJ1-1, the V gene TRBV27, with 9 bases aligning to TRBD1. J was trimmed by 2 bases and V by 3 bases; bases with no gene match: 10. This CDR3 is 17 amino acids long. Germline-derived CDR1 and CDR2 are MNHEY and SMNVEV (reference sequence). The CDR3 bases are TGTGCCAGCAGTTTCCATCGGGGGACAGGGAGAAACACTGAAGCTTTCTTT. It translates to CASSFHRGTGRNTEAFF.

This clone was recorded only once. CDR3 in DNA: TGTGCCAGCAGTAGAGGGATCTATGGCTACACCTTC. The encoded protein is CASSRGIYGYTF. This sequence joins TRBV12-3 or TRBV12-4 and TRBJ1-2; D ambiguous. The CDR3 is 12 amino acids. Trimming pared 5 bases from V and 4 bases from J, leaving 8 bases between.

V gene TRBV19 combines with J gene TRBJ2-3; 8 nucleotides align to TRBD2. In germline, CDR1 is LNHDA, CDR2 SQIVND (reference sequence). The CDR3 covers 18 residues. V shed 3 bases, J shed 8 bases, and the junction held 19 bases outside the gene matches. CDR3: CASSIDSRHLAGQGTQYF. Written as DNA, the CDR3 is TGTGCCAGTAGTATCGATTCCCGACATCTAGCGGGCCAGGGTACGCAGTATTTT.

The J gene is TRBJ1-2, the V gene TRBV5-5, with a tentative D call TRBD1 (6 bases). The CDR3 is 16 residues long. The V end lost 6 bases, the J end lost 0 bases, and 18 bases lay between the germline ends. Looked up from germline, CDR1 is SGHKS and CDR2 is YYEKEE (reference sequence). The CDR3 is CASNRVEDTTNYGYTF. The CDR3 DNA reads TGTGCCAGCAACAGGGTGGAGGATACGACTAACTATGGCTACACCTTC.

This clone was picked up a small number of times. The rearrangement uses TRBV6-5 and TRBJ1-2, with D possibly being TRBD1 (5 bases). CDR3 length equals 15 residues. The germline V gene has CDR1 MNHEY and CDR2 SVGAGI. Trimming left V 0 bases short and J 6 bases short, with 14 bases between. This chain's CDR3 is CASSYSRSGHNGYTF. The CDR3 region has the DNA TGTGCCAGCAGTTACTCGAGGTCAGGGCACAATGGCTACACCTTC.

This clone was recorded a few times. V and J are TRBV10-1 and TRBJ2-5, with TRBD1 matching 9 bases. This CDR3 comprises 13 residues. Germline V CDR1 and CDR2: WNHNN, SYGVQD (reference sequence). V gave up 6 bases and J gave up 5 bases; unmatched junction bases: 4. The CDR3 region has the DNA TGCGCCAGCAGAACAGGGGGCTCGGAGACCCAGTACTTC. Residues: CASRTGGSETQYF.

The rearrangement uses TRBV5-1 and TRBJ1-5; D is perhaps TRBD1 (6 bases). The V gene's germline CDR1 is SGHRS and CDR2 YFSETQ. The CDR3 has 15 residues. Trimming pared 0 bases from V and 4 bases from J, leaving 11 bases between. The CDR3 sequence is CASSLAGGWNQPQHF. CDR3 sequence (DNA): TGCGCCAGCAGCTTGGCGGGGGGCTGGAATCAGCCCCAGCATTTT.